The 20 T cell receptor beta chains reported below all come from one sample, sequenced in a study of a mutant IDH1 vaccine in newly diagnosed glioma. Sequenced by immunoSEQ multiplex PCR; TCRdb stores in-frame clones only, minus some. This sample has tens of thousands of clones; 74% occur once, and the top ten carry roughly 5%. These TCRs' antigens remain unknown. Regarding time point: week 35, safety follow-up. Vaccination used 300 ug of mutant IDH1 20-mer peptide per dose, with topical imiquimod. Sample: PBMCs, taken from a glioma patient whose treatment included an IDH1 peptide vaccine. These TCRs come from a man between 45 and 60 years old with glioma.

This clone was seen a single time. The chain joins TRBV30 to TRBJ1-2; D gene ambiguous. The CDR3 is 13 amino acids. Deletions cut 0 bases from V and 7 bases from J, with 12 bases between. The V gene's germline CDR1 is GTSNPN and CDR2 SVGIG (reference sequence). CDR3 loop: CAWSVLSQAGYTF. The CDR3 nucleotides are TGTGCCTGGAGTGTACTAAGTCAGGCTGGCTACACCTTC. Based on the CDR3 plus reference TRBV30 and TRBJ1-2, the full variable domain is SQTIHQWPATLVQPVGSPLSLECTVEGTSNPNLYWYRQAAGRGLQLLFYSVGIGQISSEVPQNLSASRPQDRQFILSSKKLLLSDSGFYLCAWSVLSQAGYTFGSGTRLTVV.

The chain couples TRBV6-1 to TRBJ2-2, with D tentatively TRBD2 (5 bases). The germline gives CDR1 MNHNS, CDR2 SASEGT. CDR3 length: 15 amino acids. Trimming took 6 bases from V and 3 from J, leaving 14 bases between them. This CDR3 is CASRVGGGYTGELFF. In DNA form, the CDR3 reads TGTGCCAGCAGGGTGGGCGGAGGATACACCGGGGAGCTGTTTTTT.

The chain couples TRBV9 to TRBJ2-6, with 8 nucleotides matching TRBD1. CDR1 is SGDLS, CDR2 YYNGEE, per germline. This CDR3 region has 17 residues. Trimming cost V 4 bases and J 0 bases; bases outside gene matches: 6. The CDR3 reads CASSIGQGFSGANVLTF. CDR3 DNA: TGTGCCAGCAGCATCGGACAGGGTTTCTCTGGGGCCAACGTCCTGACTTTC.

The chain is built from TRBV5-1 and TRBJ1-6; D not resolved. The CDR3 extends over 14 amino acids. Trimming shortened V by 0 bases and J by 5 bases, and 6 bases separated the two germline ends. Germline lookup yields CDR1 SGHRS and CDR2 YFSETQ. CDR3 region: CASSLEGNNSPLHF. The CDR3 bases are TGCGCCAGCAGCTTGGAAGGAAATAATTCACCCCTCCACTTT.

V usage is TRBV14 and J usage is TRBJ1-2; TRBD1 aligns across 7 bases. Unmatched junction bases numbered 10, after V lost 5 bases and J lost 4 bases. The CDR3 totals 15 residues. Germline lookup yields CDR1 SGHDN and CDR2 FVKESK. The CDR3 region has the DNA TGTGCCAGCAGCGGACGGGACAGACAACCCTATGGCTACACCTTC. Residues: CASSGRDRQPYGYTF.

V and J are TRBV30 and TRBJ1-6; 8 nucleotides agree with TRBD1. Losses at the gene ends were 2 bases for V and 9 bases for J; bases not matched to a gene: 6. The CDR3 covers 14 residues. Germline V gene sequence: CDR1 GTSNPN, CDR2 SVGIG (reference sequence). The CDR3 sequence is CAWSSGTGPSPLHF. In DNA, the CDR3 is TGTGCCTGGAGTTCCGGGACAGGTCCTTCACCCCTCCACTTT.

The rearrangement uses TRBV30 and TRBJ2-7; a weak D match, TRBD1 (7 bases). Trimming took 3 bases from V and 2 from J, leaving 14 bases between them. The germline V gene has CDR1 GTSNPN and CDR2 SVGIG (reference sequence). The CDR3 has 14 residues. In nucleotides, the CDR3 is TGTGCCTGGAGCGGGCCAGGGGGGACCTACGAGCAGTACTTC. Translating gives CAWSGPGGTYEQYF.

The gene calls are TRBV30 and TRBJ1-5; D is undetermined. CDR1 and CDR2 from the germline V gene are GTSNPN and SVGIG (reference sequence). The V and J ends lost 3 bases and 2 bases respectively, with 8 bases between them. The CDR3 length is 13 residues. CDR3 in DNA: TGTGCCTGGAGCTCAGGAGGCAATCAGCCCCAGCATTTT. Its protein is CAWSSGGNQPQHF. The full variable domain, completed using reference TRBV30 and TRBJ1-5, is SQTIHQWPATLVQPVGSPLSLECTVEGTSNPNLYWYRQAAGRGLQLLFYSVGIGQISSEVPQNLSASRPQDRQFILSSKKLLLSDSGFYLCAWSSGGNQPQHFGDGTRLSIL.

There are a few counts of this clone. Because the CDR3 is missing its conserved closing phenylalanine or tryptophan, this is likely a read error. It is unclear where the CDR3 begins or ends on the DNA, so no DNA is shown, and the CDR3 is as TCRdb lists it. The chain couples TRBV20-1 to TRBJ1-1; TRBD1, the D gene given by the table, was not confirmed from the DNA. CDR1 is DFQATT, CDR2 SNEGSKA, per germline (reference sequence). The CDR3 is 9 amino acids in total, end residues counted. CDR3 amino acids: CSAAGQSSI.

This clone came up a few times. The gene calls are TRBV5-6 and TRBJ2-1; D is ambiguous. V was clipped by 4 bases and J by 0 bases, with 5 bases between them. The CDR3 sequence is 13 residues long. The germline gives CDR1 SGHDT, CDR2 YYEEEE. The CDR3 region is CASSPPSYNEQFF. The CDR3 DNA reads TGTGCCAGCAGCCCCCCCTCCTACAATGAGCAGTTCTTC.

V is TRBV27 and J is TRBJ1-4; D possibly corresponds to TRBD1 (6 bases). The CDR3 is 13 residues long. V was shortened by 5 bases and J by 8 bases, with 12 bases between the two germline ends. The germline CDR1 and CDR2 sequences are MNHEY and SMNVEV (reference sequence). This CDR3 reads CASSATGWEKLFF. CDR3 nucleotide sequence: TGTGCCAGCAGTGCGACAGGATGGGAAAAACTGTTTTTT.

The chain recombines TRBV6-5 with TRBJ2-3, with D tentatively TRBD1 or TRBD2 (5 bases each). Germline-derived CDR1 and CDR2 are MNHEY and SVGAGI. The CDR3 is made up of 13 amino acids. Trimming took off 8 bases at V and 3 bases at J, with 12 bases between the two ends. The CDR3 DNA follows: TGTGCCAGCGGGGGTTGGGGGACAGATACGCAGTATTTT. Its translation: CASGGWGTDTQYF.

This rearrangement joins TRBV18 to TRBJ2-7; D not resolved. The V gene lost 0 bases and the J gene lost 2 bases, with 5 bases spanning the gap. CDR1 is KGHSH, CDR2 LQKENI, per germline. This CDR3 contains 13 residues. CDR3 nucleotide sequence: TGTGCCAGCTCACCACCCACAGCCTACGAGCAGTACTTC. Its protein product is CASSPPTAYEQYF.

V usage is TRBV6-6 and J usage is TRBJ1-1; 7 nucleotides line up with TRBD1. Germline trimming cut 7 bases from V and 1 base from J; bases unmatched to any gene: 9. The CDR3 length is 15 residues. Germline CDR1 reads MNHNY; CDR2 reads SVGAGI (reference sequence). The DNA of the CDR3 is TGTGCCAGCACCATTTCAGGGGGAGGGAACACTGAAGCTTTCTTT. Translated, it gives CASTISGGGNTEAFF.

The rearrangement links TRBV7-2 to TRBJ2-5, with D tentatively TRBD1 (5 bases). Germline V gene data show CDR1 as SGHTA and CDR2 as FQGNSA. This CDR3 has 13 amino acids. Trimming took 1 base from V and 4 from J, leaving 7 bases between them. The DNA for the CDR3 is TGTGCCAGCAGCTTAGGGGGCCCAGAGACCCAGTACTTC. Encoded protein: CASSLGGPETQYF.

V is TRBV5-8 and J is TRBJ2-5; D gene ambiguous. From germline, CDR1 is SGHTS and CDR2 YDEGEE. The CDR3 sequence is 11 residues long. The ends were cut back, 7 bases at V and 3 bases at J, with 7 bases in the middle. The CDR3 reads CASAREETQYF. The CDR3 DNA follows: TGTGCCAGCGCAAGAGAAGAGACCCAGTACTTC.

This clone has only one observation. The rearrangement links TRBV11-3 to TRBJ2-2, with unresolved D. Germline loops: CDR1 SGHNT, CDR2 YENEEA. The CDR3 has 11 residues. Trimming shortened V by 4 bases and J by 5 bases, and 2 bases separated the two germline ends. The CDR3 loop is CASSSTGELFF. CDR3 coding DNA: TGTGCCAGCAGCTCTACCGGGGAGCTGTTTTTT.

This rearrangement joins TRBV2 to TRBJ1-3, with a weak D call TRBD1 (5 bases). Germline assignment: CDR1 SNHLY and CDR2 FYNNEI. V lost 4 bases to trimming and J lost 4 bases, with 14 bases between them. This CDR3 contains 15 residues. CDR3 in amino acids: CASSVSDSSGNTIYF. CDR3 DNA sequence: TGTGCCAGCAGTGTATCCGACAGTTCCGGAAACACCATATATTTT.

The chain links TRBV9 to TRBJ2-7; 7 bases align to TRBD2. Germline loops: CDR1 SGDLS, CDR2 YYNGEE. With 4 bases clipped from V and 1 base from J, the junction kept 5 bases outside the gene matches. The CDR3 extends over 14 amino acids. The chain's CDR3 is CASSSSGGSYEQYF. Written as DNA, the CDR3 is TGTGCCAGCAGCTCCTCGGGGGGTTCCTACGAGCAGTACTTC. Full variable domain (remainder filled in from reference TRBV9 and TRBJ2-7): DSGVTQTPKHLITATGQRVTLRCSPRSGDLSVYWYQQSLDQGLQFLIQYYNGEERAKGNILERFSAQQFPDLHSELNLSSLELGDSALYFCASSSSGGSYEQYFGPGTRLTVT.

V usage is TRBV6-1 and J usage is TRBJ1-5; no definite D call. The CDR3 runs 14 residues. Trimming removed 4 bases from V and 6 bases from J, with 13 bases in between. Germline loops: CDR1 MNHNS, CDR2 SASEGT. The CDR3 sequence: CASSVAGSTQPQHF. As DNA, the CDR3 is TGTGCCAGCAGTGTAGCTGGGTCGACTCAGCCCCAGCATTTT.